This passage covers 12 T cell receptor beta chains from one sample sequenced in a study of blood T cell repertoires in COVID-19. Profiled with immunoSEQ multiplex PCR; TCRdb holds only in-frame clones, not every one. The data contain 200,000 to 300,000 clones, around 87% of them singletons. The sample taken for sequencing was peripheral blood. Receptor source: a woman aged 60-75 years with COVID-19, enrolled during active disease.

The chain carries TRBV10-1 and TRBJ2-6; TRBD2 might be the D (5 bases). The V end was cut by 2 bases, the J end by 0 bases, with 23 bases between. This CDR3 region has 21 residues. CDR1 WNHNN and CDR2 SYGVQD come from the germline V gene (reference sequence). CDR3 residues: CASSEPFSSAAVGSGANVLTF. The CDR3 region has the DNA TGCGCCAGCAGTGAGCCATTCTCCTCGGCAGCGGTGGGCTCTGGGGCCAACGTCCTGACTTTC.

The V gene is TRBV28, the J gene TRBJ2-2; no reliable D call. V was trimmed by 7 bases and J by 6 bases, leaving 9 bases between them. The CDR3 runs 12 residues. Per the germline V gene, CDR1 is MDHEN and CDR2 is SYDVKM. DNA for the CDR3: TGTGCCAGCACCTTAGGAGCCGGGGAGCTGTTTTTT. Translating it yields CASTLGAGELFF.

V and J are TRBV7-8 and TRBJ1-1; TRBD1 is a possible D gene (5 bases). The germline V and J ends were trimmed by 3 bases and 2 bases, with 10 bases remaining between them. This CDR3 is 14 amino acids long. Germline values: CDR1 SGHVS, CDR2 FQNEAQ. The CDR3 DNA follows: TGTGCCAGCAGCTTGACAGCGACCAACACTGAAGCTTTCTTT. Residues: CASSLTATNTEAFF. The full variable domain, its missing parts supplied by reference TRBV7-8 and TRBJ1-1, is GAGVSQSPRYKVAKRGQDVALRCDPISGHVSLFWYQQALGQGPEFLTYFQNEAQLDKSGLPSDRFFAERPEGSVSTLKIQRTQQEDSAVYLCASSLTATNTEAFFGQGTRLTVV.

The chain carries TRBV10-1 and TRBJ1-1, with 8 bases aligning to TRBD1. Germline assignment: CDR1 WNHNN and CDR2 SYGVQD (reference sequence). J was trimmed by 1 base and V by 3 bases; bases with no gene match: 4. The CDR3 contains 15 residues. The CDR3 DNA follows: TGCGCCAGCAGTGATCGACAGGGGACGAACACTGAAGCTTTCTTT. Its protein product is CASSDRQGTNTEAFF.

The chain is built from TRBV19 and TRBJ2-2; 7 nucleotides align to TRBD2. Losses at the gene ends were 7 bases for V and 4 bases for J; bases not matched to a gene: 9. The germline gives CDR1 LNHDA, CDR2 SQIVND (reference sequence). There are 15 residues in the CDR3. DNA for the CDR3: TGTGCCAGTACCCGCGGGAGTAGGGGCACCGGGGAGCTGTTTTTT. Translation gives CASTRGSRGTGELFF.

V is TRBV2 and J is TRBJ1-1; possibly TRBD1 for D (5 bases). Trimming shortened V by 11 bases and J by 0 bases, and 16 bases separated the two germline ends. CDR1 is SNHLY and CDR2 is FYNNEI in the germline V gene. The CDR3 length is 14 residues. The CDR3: CASQLGQLNTEAFF. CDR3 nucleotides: TGTGCCTCTCAATTGGGGCAGCTGAACACTGAAGCTTTCTTT. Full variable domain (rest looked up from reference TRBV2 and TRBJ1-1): EPEVTQTPSHQVTQMGQEVILRCVPISNHLYFYWYRQILGQKVEFLVSFYNNEISEKSEIFDDQFSVERPDGSNFTLKIRSTKLEDSAMYFCASQLGQLNTEAFFGQGTRLTVV.

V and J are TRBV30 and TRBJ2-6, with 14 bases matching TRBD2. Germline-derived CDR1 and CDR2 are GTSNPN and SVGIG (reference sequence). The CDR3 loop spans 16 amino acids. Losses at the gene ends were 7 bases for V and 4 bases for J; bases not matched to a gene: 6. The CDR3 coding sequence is TGTGCCTTGGGACTAGCGGGAGCGGGCGGGGCCAACGTCCTGACTTTC. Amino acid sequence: CALGLAGAGGANVLTF.

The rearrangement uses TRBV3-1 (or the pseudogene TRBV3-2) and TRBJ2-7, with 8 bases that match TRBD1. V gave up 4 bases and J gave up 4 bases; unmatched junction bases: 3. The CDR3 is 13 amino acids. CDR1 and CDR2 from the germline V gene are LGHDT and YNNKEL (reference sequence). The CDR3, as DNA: TGTGCCAGCAGCCCCACAGGGGGTTACGAGCAGTACTTC. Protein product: CASSPTGGYEQYF.

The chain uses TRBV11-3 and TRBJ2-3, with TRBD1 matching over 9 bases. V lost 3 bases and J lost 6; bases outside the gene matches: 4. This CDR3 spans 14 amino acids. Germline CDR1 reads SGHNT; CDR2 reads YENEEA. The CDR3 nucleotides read TGTGCCAGCAGCTTGACAGGGGGAGCGGATACGCAGTATTTT. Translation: CASSLTGGADTQYF.

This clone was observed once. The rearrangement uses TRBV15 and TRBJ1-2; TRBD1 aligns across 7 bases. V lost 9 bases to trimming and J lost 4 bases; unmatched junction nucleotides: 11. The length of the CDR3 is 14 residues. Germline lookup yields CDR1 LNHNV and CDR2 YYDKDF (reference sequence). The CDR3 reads CATGQGGSFYGYTF. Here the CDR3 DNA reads TGTGCCACGGGTCAGGGGGGCAGCTTCTATGGCTACACCTTC.

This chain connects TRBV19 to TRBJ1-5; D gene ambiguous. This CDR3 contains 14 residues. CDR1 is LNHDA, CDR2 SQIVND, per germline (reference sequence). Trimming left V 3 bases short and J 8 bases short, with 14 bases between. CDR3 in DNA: TGTGCCAGTAGTATTTCCGCGGGGAGGAAGCCCCAGCATTTT. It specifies CASSISAGRKPQHF.

For the CDR3, the DNA is TGTGCCAGCAGTTGGGGGCGCAGCACTGAAGCTTTCTTT. This gives the protein CASSWGRSTEAFF. The rearrangement joins TRBV6-2 or TRBV6-3 to TRBJ1-1; the D gene is possibly TRBD1 (6 bases). CDR3 size: 13 residues. Germline assignment: CDR1 MNHEY and CDR2 SVGEGT. Trimming took 4 bases from V and 4 from J, leaving 10 bases between them.